The clone carrying this T cell receptor beta chain has a handful of counts. As yet, its antigen is unknown. Germline assignment: CDR1 MDHEN and CDR2 SYDVKM. CDR3 length: 17 residues. V lost 8 bases, J lost 2 bases, and 17 bases stayed unmatched. The study reverse transcribed the entire isolated RNA, so it sequenced expressed TCRB transcripts. Profiled with immunoSEQ multiplex PCR; TCRdb holds only in-frame clones, not every one. The sample records around 340,000 clones, approximately 9.9% being singletons. The entry originates in a study of beta chain features in type 1 diabetes. Study background: Researchers looked at roughly 110 million sorted cells across all samples.

Overall study findings and caveats: A possible short-template PCR bias applies equally to patients and controls. Shorter TCRB CDR3s, moderately but significantly so, were found in Type 1 diabetes patients in all four CD4+ subsets.

The gene calls are TRBV28 and TRBJ2-7; 8 nucleotides align to TRBD2. Sample: central memory CD4+ T cells from blood. This sequence originates from a young man with type 1 diabetes. The CDR3 loop is CASGSIGSGGFTYEQYF. The CDR3 DNA sequence: TGTGCCAGCGGATCCATTGGAAGCGGGGGCTTTACCTACGAGCAGTACTTC.